This T cell receptor (beta chain) was sequenced for a study of T cell repertoires in cytomegalovirus infection. Study-level findings and limits: Cumulative public TCR beta family frequency identified CMV carriers with the relevant HLA.

This clonotype has a handful of counts. Its target is not known. TCRdb reprocessed the reads with MiXCR, giving one entry per CDR3 protein. Of hundreds of thousands of distinct CDR3 sequences listed, about a sixth are singletons. V was shortened by 3 bases and J by 6 bases, with 17 bases between the two germline ends. CDR1 and CDR2 (germline): DFQATT, SNEGSKA (reference sequence). The CDR3 has 14 residues. This clonotype originated in a human donor in good health (CMV status not recorded). Some clones in this sample may be carry-over from other donors' samples. Specimen: PBMCs. The chain couples TRBV20-1 to TRBJ1-2; D ambiguous. The CDR3: CSASTRSDGDGYTF. As DNA, the CDR3 is TGCAGTGCTAGTACCAGGTCGGATGGAGATGGCTACACCTTC.